This T cell receptor beta chain was observed in a study of blood T cell repertoires in COVID-19. Study as a whole: PBMCs, B-cell-depleted T cells, or T cells provided the cDNA or gDNA that made up the material.

Participants were placed into cohorts based on the clinical history they reported. Some clones are missing from TCRdb's copy, which holds only in-frame ones; the method was immunoSEQ multiplex PCR. Here the sample spans around 49,000 clones, 70% to 80% being singletons. CDR1 SEHNR and CDR2 FQNEAQ come from the germline V gene (reference sequence). With V trimmed by 3 bases and J by 6 bases, 7 bases remained unmatched. The CDR3 has 14 residues. The specimen was PBMCs or T cells enriched from blood (not recorded which). This sequence was found in a woman aged 45-65 years with acute COVID-19. The chain links TRBV7-9 to TRBJ1-2; 7 nucleotides align to TRBD1. The CDR3 reads CASSFPRDRNGYTF. CDR3 coding DNA: TGTGCCAGCAGCTTCCCCCGGGACAGAAATGGCTACACCTTC.